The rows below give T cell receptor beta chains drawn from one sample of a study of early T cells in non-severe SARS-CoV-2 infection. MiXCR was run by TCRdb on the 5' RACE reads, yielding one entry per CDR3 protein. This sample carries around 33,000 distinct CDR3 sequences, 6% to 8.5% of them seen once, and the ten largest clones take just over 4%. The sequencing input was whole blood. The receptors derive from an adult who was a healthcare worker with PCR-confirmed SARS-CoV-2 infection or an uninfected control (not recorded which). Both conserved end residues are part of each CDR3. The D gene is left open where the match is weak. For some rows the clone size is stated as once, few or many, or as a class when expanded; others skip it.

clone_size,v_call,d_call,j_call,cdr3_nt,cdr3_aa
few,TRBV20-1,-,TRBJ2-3,TGCAGTGCTCAATTTGTTGATACGCAGTATTTT,CSAQFVDTQYF
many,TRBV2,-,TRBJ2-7,TGTGCCGCAGGAGACTACTACGAGCAGTACTTC,CAAGDYYEQYF
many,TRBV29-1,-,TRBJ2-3,TGCAGCGTTGGGGGAACAGATACGCAGTATTTT,CSVGGTDTQYF
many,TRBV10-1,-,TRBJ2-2,TGCGCCAGCAGTACGGCTCAGGACGGGGAGCTGTTTTTT,CASSTAQDGELFF
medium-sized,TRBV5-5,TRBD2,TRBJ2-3,TGTGCCACGGGACTAGCGGGAGTCGGGGCAGATACGCAGTATTTT,CATGLAGVGADTQYF
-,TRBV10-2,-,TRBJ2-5,TGCGCCAGCAGTGCCGGGGTAGAGACCCAGTACTTC,CASSAGVETQYF
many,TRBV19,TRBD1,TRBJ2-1,TGTGCCAGTAGTAGGGACAGGGGGGACATATTGTGGGATGAGCAGTTCTTC,CASSRDRGDILWDEQFF
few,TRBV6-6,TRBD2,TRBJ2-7,TGTGCCAGCAGTTACCCTGCCGGGGGGAGCTCCTACGAGCAGTACTTC,CASSYPAGGSSYEQYF
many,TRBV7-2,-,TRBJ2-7,TGTGCCAGCAGCACCGGAACAGGGACCTACGAGCAGTACTTC,CASSTGTGTYEQYF
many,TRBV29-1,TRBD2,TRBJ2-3,TGCAGCGTTGATGTAGGACTAGCGGGAGTAAATGTCAACACAGATACGCAGTATTTT,CSVDVGLAGVNVNTDTQYF
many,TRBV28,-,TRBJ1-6,TGTGCCAGCAAGCTGGGGAGCTCCTATAATTCACCCCTCCACTTT,CASKLGSSYNSPLHF
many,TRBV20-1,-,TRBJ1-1,TGCAGTGCTAGAGGTCCTTACACTGAAGCTTTCTTT,CSARGPYTEAFF
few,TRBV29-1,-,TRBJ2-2,TGCAGCGTTGCTGTCGTGAGGACCGGGGAGCTGTTTTTT,CSVAVVRTGELFF
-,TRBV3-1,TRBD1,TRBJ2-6,TGTGCCAGCAGCCCAAGGGGACAGTCTGGGGCCAACGTCCTGACTTTC,CASSPRGQSGANVLTF
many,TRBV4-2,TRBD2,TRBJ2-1,TGTGCCAGCAGCCAAGGGTCCCTAGCGGGAGCTGGTGAGCAGTTCTTC,CASSQGSLAGAGEQFF
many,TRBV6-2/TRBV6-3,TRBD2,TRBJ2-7,TGTGCCAGCGGGACTAGCGATAATTACGAGCAGTACTTC,CASGTSDNYEQYF
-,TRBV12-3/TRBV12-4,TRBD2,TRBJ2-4,TGTGCCAGCAGGGGGAGAACCGGGACTAGCGGGACGTGGGCGACCAAAAACATTCAGTACTTC,CASRGRTGTSGTWATKNIQYF
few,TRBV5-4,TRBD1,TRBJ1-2,TGTGCCAGCAGCTACGTAACAGGGGGCTATGGCTACACCTTC,CASSYVTGGYGYTF
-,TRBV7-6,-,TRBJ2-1,TGTGCCAGCAGCTTAGGTGGACGCGACAATGAGCAGTTCTTC,CASSLGGRDNEQFF
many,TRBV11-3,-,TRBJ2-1,TGTGCCAGCAGCTTAACCCGCGGGACCAATGAGCAGTTCTTC,CASSLTRGTNEQFF
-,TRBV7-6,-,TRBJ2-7,TGTGCCAGCAGCCCCAATACAGGATCCTACGAGCAGTACTTC,CASSPNTGSYEQYF
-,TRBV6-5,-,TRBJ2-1,TGTGCCAGCAGTTACTCGAGGAGAAGCTCCTACAATGAGCAGTTCTTC,CASSYSRRSSYNEQFF
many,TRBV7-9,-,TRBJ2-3,TGTGCCAGCAGCCCAAACAGGGACCTTGAAACAGATACGCAGTATTTT,CASSPNRDLETDTQYF
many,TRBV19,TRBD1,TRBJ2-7,TGTGCCAGTAGTCTCCGGACAGGGAACTCCTACGAGCAGTACTTC,CASSLRTGNSYEQYF
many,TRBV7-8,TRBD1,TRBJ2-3,TGTGCCAGCAGCCCCGGGGACAGGCTTAGCACAGATACGCAGTATTTT,CASSPGDRLSTDTQYF
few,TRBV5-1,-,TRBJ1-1,TGCGCCAGCAGCTTAACGACAGCCACTGAAGCTTTCTTT,CASSLTTATEAFF
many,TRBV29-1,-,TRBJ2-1,TGCAGCGTTGTCCCCATCGATTCTTTGGCCTCCTACAATGAGCAGTTCTTC,CSVVPIDSLASYNEQFF
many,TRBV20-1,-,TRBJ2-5,TGCAGTGCCGAGGACAGTAGAACGGAGACCCAGTACTTC,CSAEDSRTETQYF
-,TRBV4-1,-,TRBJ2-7,TGCGCCAGCAGCCAACCACTCGGGAACGAGCAGTACTTC,CASSQPLGNEQYF
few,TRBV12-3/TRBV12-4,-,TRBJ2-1,TGTGCCAGCAGTTTAGCTGGGGGTAATGAGCAGTTCTTC,CASSLAGGNEQFF
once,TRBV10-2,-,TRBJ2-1,TGCGCCAGCAGTGAGTCGATATTGAGCTCCAAAGAGCAGTTCTTC,CASSESILSSKEQFF
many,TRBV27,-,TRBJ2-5,TGTGCCAGCAGTCGCGACAGACAAGAGACCCAGTACTTC,CASSRDRQETQYF
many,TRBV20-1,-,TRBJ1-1,TGCAGTGCTAGAGGACCCGGGGCAGGCCGAGGAACTGAAGCTTTCTTT,CSARGPGAGRGTEAFF
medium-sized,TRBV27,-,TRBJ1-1,TGTGCCAGCAGTTTAGTAGGGGGAGGGGACACTGAAGCTTTCTTT,CASSLVGGGDTEAFF
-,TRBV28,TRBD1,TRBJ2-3,TGTGCCACATCGGACAGGGGGCACACAGATACGCAGTATTTT,CATSDRGHTDTQYF
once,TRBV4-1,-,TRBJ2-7,TGCGCCAGCAGCCAAGATGAGGATCTGAGTGTCTACGAGCAGTACTTC,CASSQDEDLSVYEQYF
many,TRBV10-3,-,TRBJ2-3,TGTGCCATCAACGGCGGTGGAGGACTCACAGATACGCAGTATTTT,CAINGGGGLTDTQYF
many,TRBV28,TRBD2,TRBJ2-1,TGTGCCAGCAGTTTATCGGGACTAGCGGGAGACCATGAGCAGTTCTTC,CASSLSGLAGDHEQFF
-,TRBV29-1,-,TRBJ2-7,TGCAGCGTTGGTAGTACCGACTACGAGCAGTACTTC,CSVGSTDYEQYF
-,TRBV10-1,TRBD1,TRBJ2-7,TGCGCCAGCAGTGAGTCTTTCCGAGGACAGGGGCCCTCCTACGAGCAGTACTTC,CASSESFRGQGPSYEQYF
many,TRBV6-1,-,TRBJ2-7,TGTGCCAGCAGTGTCGGGACCTCACCCTCCTACGAGCAGTACTTC,CASSVGTSPSYEQYF
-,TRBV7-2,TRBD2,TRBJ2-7,TGTGCCAGCAGCTTAGCGGCTAGCGGGAACTTCTACGAGCAGTACTTC,CASSLAASGNFYEQYF
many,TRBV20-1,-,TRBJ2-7,TGCAGTGCTAGATGGATGACCTCCTACGAGCAGTACTTC,CSARWMTSYEQYF
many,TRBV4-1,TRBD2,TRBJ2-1,TGCGCCAGCAGCCACCACCCCGGACTAGCTGGAAATGAGCAGTTCTTC,CASSHHPGLAGNEQFF
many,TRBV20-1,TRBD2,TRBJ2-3,TGCAGTGCTAGAGATTCCCCTAGCGGGAGCGATACGCAGTATTTT,CSARDSPSGSDTQYF
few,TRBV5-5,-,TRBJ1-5,TGTGCCAGCAGCTTGGCCGCAGCAGGGAGAGGCCTGGGGCCCCAGCATTTT,CASSLAAAGRGLGPQHF
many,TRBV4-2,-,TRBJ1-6,TGTGCCAGCAAAAAAACGGGGCAGGCTGATTCACCCCTCCACTTT,CASKKTGQADSPLHF
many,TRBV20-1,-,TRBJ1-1,TGCAGTGCTAGAGATTTGGGGGGACCTGAAGCTTTCTTT,CSARDLGGPEAFF
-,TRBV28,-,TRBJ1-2,TGCCGATCGGGGGCTGATAGCTATGGCTACACCTTC,CRSGADSYGYTF
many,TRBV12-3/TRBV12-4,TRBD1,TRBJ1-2,TGTGCCAGCAGTTTCAGGGGGTCCCCCGTGGGCTACACCTTC,CASSFRGSPVGYTF
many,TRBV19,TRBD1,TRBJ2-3,TGTGCCAGCCGACACAGGGGGCATCAAGATACGCAGTATTTT,CASRHRGHQDTQYF
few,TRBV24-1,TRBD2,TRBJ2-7,TGTGCCACCGGCCCCGGCGGGAGTAGAAACGAGCAGTACTTC,CATGPGGSRNEQYF
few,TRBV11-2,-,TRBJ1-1,TGTGCCAGCAGCTTATTCTCTCGGGCCCCATCAACTGAAGCTTTCTTT,CASSLFSRAPSTEAFF
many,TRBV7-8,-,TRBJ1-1,TGTGCCAGCAGCTTAAAGCGACAGCCAGGAGTTCATAGTGAAGCTTTCTTT,CASSLKRQPGVHSEAFF